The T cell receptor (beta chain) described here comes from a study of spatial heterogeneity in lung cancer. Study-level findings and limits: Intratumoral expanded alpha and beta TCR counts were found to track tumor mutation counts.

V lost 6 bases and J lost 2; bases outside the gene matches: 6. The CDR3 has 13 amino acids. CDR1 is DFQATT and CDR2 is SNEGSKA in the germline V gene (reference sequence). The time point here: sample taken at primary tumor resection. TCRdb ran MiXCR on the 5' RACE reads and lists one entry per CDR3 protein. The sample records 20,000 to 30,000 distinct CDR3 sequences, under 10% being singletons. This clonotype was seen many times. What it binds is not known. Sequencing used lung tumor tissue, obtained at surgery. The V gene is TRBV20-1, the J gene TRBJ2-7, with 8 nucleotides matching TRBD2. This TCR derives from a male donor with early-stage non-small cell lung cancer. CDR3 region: CSAFSGSAYEQYF. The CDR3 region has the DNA TGCAGTGCCTTCAGCGGGAGTGCCTACGAGCAGTACTTC.